The clone carrying this TCR beta chain was observed a few times. Its specificity is unknown. CDR3 size: 14 residues. Looked up from germline, CDR1 is SGHVS and CDR2 is FNYEAQ. V was pared by 1 base and J by 3 bases, with 10 bases between. These data originate in a study of T-cell memory formation after mild COVID-19. At the level of the study: TCR clusters were mostly donor specific. The study's findings and limits: Later expanders leaned CD4+, whereas day 15 to 85 contracting clones were balanced CD4/CD8. Shrinking CD4+ clones were chiefly CM and EM; CD8+ ones were chiefly EMRA.

5'RACE primed from the constant segment yielded TCR alpha and TCR beta cDNA libraries bearing sample barcodes and UMIs. TCRdb reprocessed the 5' RACE reads via MiXCR and lists one record per CDR3 protein. The profile shows 450,000 to 700,000 distinct CDR3 sequences, around 17% of them singletons. The sequencing sample was made of PBMCs or a T cell subset sorted from them (not recorded which). The rearrangement joins TRBV7-6 to TRBJ2-7; no clear D. The receptor was derived from an adult woman who had mild COVID-19 (a few samples of this study predate the infection). Cell type and time point are not known. DNA for the CDR3: TGTGCCAGCAGCTTAGGAGGCACCTACTACGAGCAGTACTTC. Its translation is CASSLGGTYYEQYF. The complete variable domain, with remaining parts taken from reference TRBV7-6 and TRBJ2-7, reads GAGVSQSPRYKVTKRGQDVALRCDPISGHVSLYWYRQALGQGPEFLTYFNYEAQQDKSGLPNDRFSAERPEGSISTLTIQRTEQRDSAMYRCASSLGGTYYEQYFGPGTRLTVT.